The clone carrying this TCR beta chain was detected many times. Its antigen remains unidentified. This specimen belongs to a study of Graves' ophthalmopathy and Graves' hyperthyroidism. Amplification of the TCR beta CDR3 regions used RNA transcripts (as template). The workflow started with a first-round RT-PCR run with HTBI primers and then moved on to a second-round multiplex PCR. TCRdb itself ran the multiplex PCR reads through MiXCR, one entry per CDR3 protein. The sample records 400,000 or so distinct CDR3 sequences, roughly 17% being singletons. Unmatched junction bases numbered 6, after V lost 4 bases and J lost 3 bases. The V gene's germline CDR1 is LNHDA and CDR2 SQIVND (reference sequence). The CDR3 length is 15 residues. Study-level points and caveats: Using 13 signatures, a model distinguished ophthalmopathy from stable hyperthyroidism, reaching around 87% sensitivity and about 81% specificity.

Cases classed as stable hyperthyroidism had no ophthalmopathy within 18 months of follow-up. Exclusion applied to patients with other autoimmune diseases, uncontrolled infections, pregnancy or lactation. Establishment of the diagnosis relied upon clinical symptoms, serum thyroxine, TRAb, thyroid ultrasound and orbital computed tomography. The sample was peripheral blood. The chain is built from TRBV19 and TRBJ2-7; TRBD1 agrees at 10 bases. The sequence derives from an adult woman with stable Graves' hyperthyroidism. The CDR3 spells CASSTAGTGVYEQYF. In DNA form, the CDR3 reads TGTGCCAGTAGTACCGCGGGGACAGGGGTCTACGAGCAGTACTTC.